This TCR beta chain was retrieved from a study of CD8 T cells in Susac syndrome. Broader study findings: The study's TCR sequencing and HLA analysis drew on a certain number of individuals. That number was acknowledged as relatively small.

Trimming removed 4 bases from V and 3 bases from J, with 7 bases in between. The CDR3 runs 13 residues. Germline CDR1 SNHLY, CDR2 FYNNEI. RNA, at roughly 0.45 to 1 ug, was reverse transcribed with random hexamers. Across 54 Vbeta and 13 Jbeta, immunoSEQ multiplex PCR amplified TCR beta CDR3. In TCRdb, the immunoSEQ multiplex PCR reads were re-called with MiXCR into one record per CDR3 protein. The top ten hold 0.08% of the sample, which has approximately 170,000 distinct CDR3 sequences, 92% seen once. This clonotype was recorded only once. As yet, its antigen is unknown. TCR beta was sequenced from blood CD8+ and CD4+ T cells. In contrast to the negatively isolated CD8+ and CD4+ T cells, TEMRA cells were FACS-enriched.

This sequence originates from a human donor in good health. The V call is TRBV2, the J call TRBJ1-5, with D unclear. Sequencing used CD4+ T cells from PBMCs. In DNA, the CDR3 is TGTGCCAGCAGTGGATCTCTCAATCAGCCCCAGCATTTT. It is translated as CASSGSLNQPQHF.